These 23 T cell receptor beta chains share one sample of origin, sequenced in a study of T cell responses to AZD1222 COVID-19 vaccine. Profiled with immunoSEQ multiplex PCR; TCRdb holds only in-frame clones, not every one. The sample lists about 140,000 clones; 85% were seen once. The sequences come from peripheral blood, collected 28 days after the second dose of the MenACWY control vaccine. Receptors were obtained from an adult who received the MenACWY meningococcal vaccine as a control.

The chain uses TRBV6-5 and TRBJ1-2; 9 nucleotides line up with TRBD1. The CDR3 is made up of 14 amino acids. Germline values: CDR1 MNHEY, CDR2 SVGAGI. J gave up 3 bases and V 10 bases, and 9 bases lay outside the gene matches. CDR3 sequence (DNA): TGTGCCACCCGAATAACAGGGGGCGACTATGGCTACACCTTC. Its translation is CATRITGGDYGYTF.

The table lists this clone with a few counts. The rearrangement joins TRBV10-1 to TRBJ2-5, with D perhaps TRBD2 (6 bases). The CDR3 sequence is 14 residues long. Germline CDR1 reads WNHNN; CDR2 reads SYGVQD (reference sequence). Trimming took 4 bases from V and 8 from J, leaving 17 bases between them. This chain's CDR3 is CASSGSGTSDTQYF. The DNA of the CDR3 is TGCGCCAGCAGTGGATCGGGGACTTCCGACACCCAGTACTTC.

The rearrangement links TRBV5-4 to TRBJ2-6, with TRBD1 matching 8 bases. The CDR3 extends over 15 amino acids. Germline loops: CDR1 SGHNT, CDR2 YYREEE (reference sequence). Trimming removed 4 bases from V and 12 bases from J; junction bases left unmatched: 12. Here the CDR3 reads CASSRLGQGHIVLTF. DNA for the CDR3: TGTGCCAGCAGCCGCCTAGGACAGGGCCATATCGTCCTGACTTTC.

The gene calls are TRBV11-2 and TRBJ1-6, with unresolved D. Trimming pared 7 bases from V and 8 bases from J, leaving 18 bases between. Per the germline V gene, CDR1 is SGHAT and CDR2 is FQNNGV. CDR3 size: 15 residues. The CDR3: CASTREWVNDSPLHF. As DNA, the CDR3 is TGTGCCAGCACTCGAGAATGGGTAAATGATTCACCCCTCCACTTT.

This clone occurred once. The rearrangement links TRBV14 to TRBJ2-2, with 9 bases lining up with TRBD1. CDR3 length: 15 residues. In germline, CDR1 is SGHDN, CDR2 FVKESK. The V and J ends lost 0 bases and 5 bases, in that order; junction bases with no gene match: 1. CDR3 coding DNA: TGTGCCAGCAGCCAAGAGACAGGGGGAACCGGGGAGCTGTTTTTT. Amino acids: CASSQETGGTGELFF.

V gene TRBV6-5 combines with J gene TRBJ1-5; 8 bases agree with TRBD1. Trimming cost V 6 bases and J 9 bases; bases outside gene matches: 10. Germline V gives CDR1 MNHEY, CDR2 SVGAGI. CDR3 length equals 14 residues. The CDR3: CASSPGGPQGPQHF. In nucleotides, the CDR3 is TGTGCCAGCAGCCCAGGGGGCCCCCAGGGGCCCCAGCATTTT.

V and J are TRBV7-2 and TRBJ1-6; 9 nucleotides line up with TRBD1. CDR3 length: 16 amino acids. V was clipped by 5 bases and J by 9 bases; unmatched bases: 11. From germline, CDR1 is SGHTA and CDR2 FQGNSA. This CDR3 reads CASSPRVPGQGSPLHF. The DNA for the CDR3 is TGTGCCAGCAGCCCAAGGGTACCGGGACAGGGTTCACCCCTCCACTTT.

The V and J genes are TRBV6-2 or TRBV6-3 and TRBJ1-5; TRBD1 might be the D (5 bases). Germline V lookup: CDR1 MNHEY, CDR2 SVGEGT. The CDR3 length is 15 residues. V was trimmed by 2 bases and J by 5 bases, leaving 13 bases between them. The CDR3 here is CASSYGLLGDQPQHF. CDR3 nucleotides: TGTGCCAGCAGTTACGGGTTGTTGGGGGATCAGCCCCAGCATTTT.

The V call is TRBV25-1, the J call TRBJ2-2, with TRBD2 identical over 7 bases. Germline loops: CDR1 MGHDK, CDR2 SYGVNS. V lost 8 bases and J lost 1; bases outside the gene matches: 7. The CDR3 consists of 15 residues. The CDR3 nucleotides read TGTGCCAGCGGTACTGGCGGGGGGAACACCGGGGAGCTGTTTTTT. It is translated as CASGTGGGNTGELFF.

This clone was seen once. The rearrangement uses TRBV11-2 and TRBJ2-5; 10 nucleotides match TRBD1. This CDR3 is 15 amino acids long. V dropped 6 bases and J dropped 6; count of bases not matched to a gene: 10. From germline, CDR1 is SGHAT and CDR2 FQNNGV. Written as DNA, the CDR3 is TGTGCCAGCAGTTTCTCCGGACAGGGGGTAAAGACCCAGTACTTC. This gives the protein CASSFSGQGVKTQYF.

V is TRBV2 and J is TRBJ1-4; D might be TRBD1 (5 bases). Trimming shortened V by 7 bases and J by 1 base, and 19 bases separated the two germline ends. CDR1 and CDR2 from the germline V gene are SNHLY and FYNNEI. The CDR3 covers 17 residues. CDR3 sequence: CASIRGLSGETNEKLFF. DNA for the CDR3: TGTGCCAGCATTCGGGGCCTCAGTGGGGAAACTAATGAAAAACTGTTTTTT.

The V gene is TRBV24-1, the J gene TRBJ2-1; 10 nucleotides agree with TRBD2. V lost 3 bases, J lost 1 base, and 2 bases stayed unmatched. The CDR3 extends over 16 amino acids. CDR1 and CDR2 (germline): KGHDR, SFDVKD. The CDR3 is CATSDPSGSSYNEQFF. CDR3 sequence (DNA): TGTGCCACCAGTGATCCTAGCGGGAGTTCCTACAATGAGCAGTTCTTC.

This clone was picked up one time. The chain uses TRBV6-1 and TRBJ1-4, with D tentatively TRBD1 (5 bases). The ends were cut back, 0 bases at V and 5 bases at J, with 7 bases in the middle. In germline, CDR1 is MNHNS, CDR2 SASEGT. The CDR3 consists of 14 residues. In nucleotides, the CDR3 is TGTGCCAGCAGTGAAGCGACAGCAAATGAAAAACTGTTTTTT. Translation gives CASSEATANEKLFF.

Only one count was recorded for this clone. CDR3: CSVEGGVNTEAFF. In nucleotides, the CDR3 is TGCAGCGTTGAGGGCGGCGTGAACACTGAAGCTTTCTTT. The gene calls are TRBV29-1 and TRBJ1-1; D gene uncertain. Germline values: CDR1 SQVTM, CDR2 ANQGSEA. The CDR3 extends over 13 amino acids. V lost 3 bases and J lost 0, with 8 bases in between.

The rearrangement joins TRBV29-1 to TRBJ2-7, with D possibly TRBD2 on 7 matching bases. V was trimmed by 7 bases and J by 10 bases, leaving 23 bases between them. Germline CDR1 reads SQVTM; CDR2 reads ANQGSEA. The CDR3 contains 13 residues. The CDR3 loop is CSAARGSGGRQYF. CDR3 sequence (DNA): TGCAGCGCCGCGAGGGGGTCGGGAGGCCGCCAGTACTTC.

The CDR3 protein is CASSGRQGPTYGYTF. The CDR3 nucleotides read TGTGCCAGCAGCGGACGACAGGGGCCTACTTATGGCTACACCTTC. The rearrangement joins TRBV7-8 to TRBJ1-2; 8 bases map to TRBD1. The CDR3 loop spans 15 amino acids. CDR1 and CDR2 from the germline V gene are SGHVS and FQNEAQ. V trimming: 5 bases; J trimming: 5 bases; junction bases outside the gene matches: 10.

In this sample, this clone turned up a few times. V is TRBV19 and J is TRBJ1-4; perhaps TRBD1 as D (5 bases). Looked up from germline, CDR1 is LNHDA and CDR2 is SQIVND (reference sequence). CDR3 length: 16 residues. Between the trimmed V and J ends, which lost 4 bases and 7 bases, there was a span of 19 bases. The CDR3 sequence: CASSTTSGTIIEKLFF. The CDR3 coding sequence is TGTGCCAGTAGTACGACCTCCGGGACGATTATTGAAAAACTGTTTTTT.

This clone turned up a few times. CDR3 nucleotide sequence: TGTGCCAGCAGCCAACTAAGGAGGAGTTCGGACGAGCAGTACTTC. Translated: CASSQLRRSSDEQYF. The chain joins TRBV14 to TRBJ2-7; D might be TRBD2 (5 bases). In germline, CDR1 is SGHDN, CDR2 FVKESK. V gave up 2 bases and J gave up 5 bases, with 16 bases separating them. There are 15 residues in the CDR3.

V and J are TRBV30 and TRBJ1-3; 7 bases align to TRBD1. The CDR3 covers 20 residues. The V gene's germline CDR1 is GTSNPN and CDR2 SVGIG (reference sequence). The J segment lost 0 bases and the V segment lost 1 base, leaving 18 bases of the junction unmatched. The CDR3 DNA reads as TGTGCCTGGAGTGCCTACAGGGGCCTAGGGAAGACGAGCTCTGGAAACACCATATATTTT. Translation gives CAWSAYRGLGKTSSGNTIYF.

In DNA form, the CDR3 reads TGTGCCAGCAGCCGCGACTCGGCTAGCGGGAGGGTGGCGGATGAGCAGTTCTTC. This translates into CASSRDSASGRVADEQFF. The chain has TRBV7-2 and TRBJ2-1, with 12 bases fitting TRBD2. Germline CDR1 and CDR2: SGHTA and FQGNSA. V lost 5 bases and J lost 8; bases outside the gene matches: 16. The length of the CDR3 is 18 residues.

Notes on this clone: The junction departs from germline at one end; a sequencing error may be responsible. The rearrangement joins TRBV7-7 to TRBJ2-3; D uncertain. The V gene's germline CDR1 is SSHAT and CDR2 FNYEAQ (reference sequence). This CDR3 has 13 residues. The CDR3 loop is CASSLAPTDTQYF. DNA of the CDR3: TGTGCTAGCAGCTTAGCCCCCACAGATACGCAGTATTTT.

This sequence joins TRBV21-1 and TRBJ1-1. TRBV21-1 is a pseudogene segment. This CDR3 has 13 residues. The CDR3 DNA reads TGTGCCAGCATCCCAACAATAGGGACTGAAGCTTTCTTT. It translates to CASIPTIGTEAFF.

V gene TRBV19 combines with J gene TRBJ1-2, with D tentatively TRBD1 (5 bases). The CDR3 spans 14 residues. Germline V lookup: CDR1 LNHDA, CDR2 SQIVND (reference sequence). Trimming took off 6 bases at V and 4 bases at J, with 15 bases between the two ends. The CDR3, as DNA: TGTGCCAGTAGAGTAGGGGAAGGATCCTATGGCTACACCTTC. Encoded protein: CASRVGEGSYGYTF.